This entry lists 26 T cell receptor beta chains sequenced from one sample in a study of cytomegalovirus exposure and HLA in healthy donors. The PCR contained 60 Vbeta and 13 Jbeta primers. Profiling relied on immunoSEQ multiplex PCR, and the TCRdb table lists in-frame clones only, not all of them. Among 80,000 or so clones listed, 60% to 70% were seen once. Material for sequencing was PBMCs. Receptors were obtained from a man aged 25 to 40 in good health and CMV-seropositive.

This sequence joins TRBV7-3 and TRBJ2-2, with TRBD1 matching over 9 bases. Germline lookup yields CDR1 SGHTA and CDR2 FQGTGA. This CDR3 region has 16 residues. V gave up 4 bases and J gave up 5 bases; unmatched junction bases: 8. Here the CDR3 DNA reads TGTGCCAGCAGCTCACAGGGGGCGCCGGGTACCGGGGAGCTGTTTTTT. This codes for CASSSQGAPGTGELFF.

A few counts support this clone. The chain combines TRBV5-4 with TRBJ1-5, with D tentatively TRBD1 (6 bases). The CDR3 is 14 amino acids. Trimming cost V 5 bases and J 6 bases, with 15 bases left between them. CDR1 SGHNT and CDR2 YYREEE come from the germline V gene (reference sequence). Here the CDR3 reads CASSLQGAGQPQHF. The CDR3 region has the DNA TGTGCCAGCAGTTTACAGGGTGCAGGTCAGCCCCAGCATTTT.

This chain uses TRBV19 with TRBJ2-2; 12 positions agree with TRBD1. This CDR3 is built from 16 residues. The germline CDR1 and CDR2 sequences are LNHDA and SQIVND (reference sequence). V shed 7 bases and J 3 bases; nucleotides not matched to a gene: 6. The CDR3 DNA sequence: TGTGCCAGTACGGGACAGGGGGCGGTGGACACCGGGGAGCTGTTTTTT. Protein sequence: CASTGQGAVDTGELFF.

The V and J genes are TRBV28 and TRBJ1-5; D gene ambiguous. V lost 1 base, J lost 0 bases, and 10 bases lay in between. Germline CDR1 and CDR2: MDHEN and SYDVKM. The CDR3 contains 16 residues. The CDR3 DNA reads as TGTGCCAGCAGTTTATTCACCAGAAGTAGCAATCAGCCCCAGCATTTT. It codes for CASSLFTRSSNQPQHF.

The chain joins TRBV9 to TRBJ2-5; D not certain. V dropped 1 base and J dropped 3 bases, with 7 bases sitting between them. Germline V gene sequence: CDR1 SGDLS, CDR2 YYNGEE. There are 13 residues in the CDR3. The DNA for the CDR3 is TGTGCCAGCAGCGTAAATCCCAAAGAGACCCAGTACTTC. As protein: CASSVNPKETQYF.

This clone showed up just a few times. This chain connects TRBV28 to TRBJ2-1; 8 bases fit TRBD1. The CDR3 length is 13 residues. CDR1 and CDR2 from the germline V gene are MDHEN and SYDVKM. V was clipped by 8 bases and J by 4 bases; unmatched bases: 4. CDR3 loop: CASVTGGYNEQFF. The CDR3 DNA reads TGTGCCAGCGTTACAGGGGGGTACAATGAGCAGTTCTTC.

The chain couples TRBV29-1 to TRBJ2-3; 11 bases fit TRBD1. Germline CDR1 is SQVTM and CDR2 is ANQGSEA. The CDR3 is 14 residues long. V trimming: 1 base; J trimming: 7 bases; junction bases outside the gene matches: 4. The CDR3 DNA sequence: TGCAGCGTTGAAGGGACAGGGGGCTCTTATACGCAGTATTTT. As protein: CSVEGTGGSYTQYF.

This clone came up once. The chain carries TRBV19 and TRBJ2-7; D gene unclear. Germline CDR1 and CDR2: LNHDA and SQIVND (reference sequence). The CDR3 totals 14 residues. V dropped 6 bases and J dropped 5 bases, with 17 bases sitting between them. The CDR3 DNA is TGTGCCAGTAGCAGGTCCGTGAACATCAACGAGCAGTACTTC. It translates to CASSRSVNINEQYF.

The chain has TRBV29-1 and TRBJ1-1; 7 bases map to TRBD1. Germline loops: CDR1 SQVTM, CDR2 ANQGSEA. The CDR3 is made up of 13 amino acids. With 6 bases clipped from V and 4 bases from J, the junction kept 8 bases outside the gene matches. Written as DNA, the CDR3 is TGCAGCGTACAACAGGGGTTGAGCACTGAAGCTTTCTTT. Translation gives CSVQQGLSTEAFF.

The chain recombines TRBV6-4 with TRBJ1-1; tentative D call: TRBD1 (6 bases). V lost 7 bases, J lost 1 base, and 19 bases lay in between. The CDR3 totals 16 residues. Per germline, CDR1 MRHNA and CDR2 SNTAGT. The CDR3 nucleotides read TGTGCCAGCATGACCAGGGGCCGAGGGGGGAACACTGAAGCTTTCTTT. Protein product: CASMTRGRGGNTEAFF.

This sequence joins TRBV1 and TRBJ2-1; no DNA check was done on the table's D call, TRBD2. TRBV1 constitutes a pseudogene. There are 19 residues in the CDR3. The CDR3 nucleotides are TGCACCAGCAGCCAAGCCCAGCGGGGGCGCCCCAATTCCTACAATGAGCAGTTCTTC. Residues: CTSSQAQRGRPNSYNEQFF.

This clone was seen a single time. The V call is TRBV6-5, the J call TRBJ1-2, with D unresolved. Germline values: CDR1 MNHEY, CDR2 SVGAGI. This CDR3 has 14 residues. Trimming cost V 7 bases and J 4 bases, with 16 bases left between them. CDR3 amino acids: CASTTSSRGYGYTF. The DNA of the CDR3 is TGTGCCAGCACCACGTCCAGCCGCGGCTATGGCTACACCTTC.

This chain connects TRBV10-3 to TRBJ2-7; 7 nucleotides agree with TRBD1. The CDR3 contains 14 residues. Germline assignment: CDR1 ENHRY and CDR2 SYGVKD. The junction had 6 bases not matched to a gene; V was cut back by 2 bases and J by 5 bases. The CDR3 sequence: CAISERGQFDEQYF. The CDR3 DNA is TGTGCCATCAGTGAGAGGGGACAGTTTGACGAGCAGTACTTC.

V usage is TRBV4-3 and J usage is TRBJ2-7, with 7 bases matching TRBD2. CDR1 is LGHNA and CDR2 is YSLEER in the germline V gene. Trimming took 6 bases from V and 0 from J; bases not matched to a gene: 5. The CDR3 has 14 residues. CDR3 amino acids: CASSSLAGSYEQYF. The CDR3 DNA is TGCGCCAGCAGTTCTTTAGCGGGCTCCTACGAGCAGTACTTC.

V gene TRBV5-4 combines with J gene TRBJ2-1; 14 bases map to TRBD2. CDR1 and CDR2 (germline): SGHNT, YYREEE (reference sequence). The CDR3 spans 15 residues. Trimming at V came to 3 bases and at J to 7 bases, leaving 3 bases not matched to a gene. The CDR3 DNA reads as TGTGCCAGCAGCTCTGGGACTAGCGGGAGAAATGAGCAGTTCTTC. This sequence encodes CASSSGTSGRNEQFF. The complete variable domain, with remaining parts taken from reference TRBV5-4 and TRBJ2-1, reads ETGVTQSPTHLIKTRGQQVTLRCSSQSGHNTVSWYQQALGQGPQFIFQYYREEENGRGNFPPRFSGLQFPNYSSELNVNALELDDSALYLCASSSGTSGRNEQFFGPGTRLTVL.

The CDR3 spells CASSLVPGQGMNTEAFF. DNA for the CDR3: TGTGCCAGCAGCTTAGTACCGGGACAGGGTATGAACACTGAAGCTTTCTTT. The rearrangement uses TRBV7-9 and TRBJ1-1, with 9 bases lining up with TRBD1. The CDR3 is 17 residues long. In germline, CDR1 is SEHNR, CDR2 FQNEAQ (reference sequence). V shed 1 base, J shed 0 bases, and the junction held 6 bases outside the gene matches. Using reference TRBV7-9 and TRBJ1-1 for the parts outside the CDR3, the full variable domain is DTGVSQNPRHKITKRGQNVTFRCDPISEHNRLYWYRQTLGQGPEFLTYFQNEAQLEKSRLLSDRFSAERPKGSFSTLEIQRTEQGDSAMYLCASSLVPGQGMNTEAFFGQGTRLTVV.

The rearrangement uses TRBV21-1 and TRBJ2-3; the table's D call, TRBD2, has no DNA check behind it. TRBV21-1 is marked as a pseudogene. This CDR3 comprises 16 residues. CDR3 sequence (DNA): TGTGCCAGCAGCGAAACTAGCGGGAGTGTTACAGATACGCAGTATTTT. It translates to CASSETSGSVTDTQYF.

CDR3 nucleotides: TGTGCCAGCTCACCGGATCAGGACTATGGCTACACCTTC. This gives the protein CASSPDQDYGYTF. The rearrangement joins TRBV18 to TRBJ1-2; D is ambiguous. V lost 3 bases, J lost 3 bases, and 8 bases lay in between. In germline, CDR1 is KGHSH, CDR2 LQKENI. This CDR3 has 13 residues.

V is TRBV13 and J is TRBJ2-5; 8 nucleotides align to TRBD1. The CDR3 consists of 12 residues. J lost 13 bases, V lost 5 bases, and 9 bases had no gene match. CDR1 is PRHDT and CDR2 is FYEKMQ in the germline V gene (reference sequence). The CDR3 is CASSARQGWTYF. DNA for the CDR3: TGTGCCAGCAGCGCTCGACAGGGGTGGACGTACTTC.

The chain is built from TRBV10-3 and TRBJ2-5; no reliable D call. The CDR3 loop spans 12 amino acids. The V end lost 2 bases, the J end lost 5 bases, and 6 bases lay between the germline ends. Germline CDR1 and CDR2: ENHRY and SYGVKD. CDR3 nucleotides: TGTGCCATCAGTGAGGCCGGGGAGACCCAGTACTTC. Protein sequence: CAISEAGETQYF.

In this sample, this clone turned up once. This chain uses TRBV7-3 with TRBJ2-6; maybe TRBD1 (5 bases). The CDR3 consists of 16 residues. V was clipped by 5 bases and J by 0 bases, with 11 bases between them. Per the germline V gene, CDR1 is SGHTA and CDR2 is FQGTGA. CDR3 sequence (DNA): TGTGCCAGCAGCCTTCGACAGCACTCTGGGGCCAACGTCCTGACTTTC. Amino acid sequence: CASSLRQHSGANVLTF.

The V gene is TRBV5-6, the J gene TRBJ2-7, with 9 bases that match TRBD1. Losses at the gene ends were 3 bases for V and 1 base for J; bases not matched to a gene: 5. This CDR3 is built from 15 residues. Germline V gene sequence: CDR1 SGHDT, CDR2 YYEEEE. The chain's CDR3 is CASSSTGTGSYEQYF. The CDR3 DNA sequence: TGTGCCAGCAGCTCTACCGGGACAGGGTCCTACGAGCAGTACTTC.

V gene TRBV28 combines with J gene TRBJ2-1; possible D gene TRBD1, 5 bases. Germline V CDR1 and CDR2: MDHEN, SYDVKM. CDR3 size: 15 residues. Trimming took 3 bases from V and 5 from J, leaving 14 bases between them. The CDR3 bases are TGTGCCAGCAGTTTTGCCGTCAGGGTCCACAATGAGCAGTTCTTC. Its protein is CASSFAVRVHNEQFF.

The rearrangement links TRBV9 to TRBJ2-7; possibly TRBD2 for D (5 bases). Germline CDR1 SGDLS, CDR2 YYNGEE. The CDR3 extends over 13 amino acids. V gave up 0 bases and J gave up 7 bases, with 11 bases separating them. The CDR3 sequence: CASSVGQTGEQYF. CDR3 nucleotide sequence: TGTGCCAGCAGCGTAGGCCAAACGGGAGAGCAGTACTTC.

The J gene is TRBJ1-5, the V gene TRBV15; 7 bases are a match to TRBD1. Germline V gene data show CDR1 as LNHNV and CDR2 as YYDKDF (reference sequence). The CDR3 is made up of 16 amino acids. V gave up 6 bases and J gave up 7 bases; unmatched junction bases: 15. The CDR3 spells CATSSRDSLTYQPQHF. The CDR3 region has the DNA TGTGCCACCAGTAGCCGGGACAGCCTAACGTACCAGCCCCAGCATTTT.

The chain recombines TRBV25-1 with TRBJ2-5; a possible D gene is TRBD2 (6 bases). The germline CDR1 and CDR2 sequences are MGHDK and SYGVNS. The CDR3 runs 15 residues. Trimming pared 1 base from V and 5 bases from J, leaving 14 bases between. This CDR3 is CASSEFGGARETQYF. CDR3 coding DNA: TGTGCCAGCAGTGAATTTGGAGGGGCTCGGGAGACCCAGTACTTC.